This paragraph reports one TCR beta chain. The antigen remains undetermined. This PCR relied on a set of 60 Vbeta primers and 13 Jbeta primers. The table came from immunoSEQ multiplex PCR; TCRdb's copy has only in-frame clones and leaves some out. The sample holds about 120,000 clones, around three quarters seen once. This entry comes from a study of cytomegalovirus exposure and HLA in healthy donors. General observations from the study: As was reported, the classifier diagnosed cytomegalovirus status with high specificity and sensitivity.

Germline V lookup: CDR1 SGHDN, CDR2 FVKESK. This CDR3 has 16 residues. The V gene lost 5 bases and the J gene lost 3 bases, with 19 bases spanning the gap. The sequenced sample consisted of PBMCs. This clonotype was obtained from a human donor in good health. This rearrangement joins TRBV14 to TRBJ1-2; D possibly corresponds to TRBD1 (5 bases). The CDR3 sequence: CASSSLPGGFDYGYTF. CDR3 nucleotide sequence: TGTGCCAGCAGCTCCCTCCCGGGGGGATTCGACTATGGCTACACCTTC.